The source of this T cell receptor beta chain is a study of blood T cell repertoires in COVID-19. Study in general: Acute and convalescent COVID-19 samples came from the United States, Italy and Spain.

The CDR3 spans 14 residues. The germline CDR1 and CDR2 sequences are MRHNA and SNTAGT. V lost 6 bases to trimming and J lost 8 bases; unmatched junction nucleotides: 4. For this clone: At the DNA level, this CDR3 is encoded by other sequences in the same sample as well.

Only in-frame clones appear in the TCRdb table, and some are missing; sequencing was by immunoSEQ multiplex PCR. The sample includes about 82,000 clones, approximately 82% of them seen just once. V gene TRBV6-4 combines with J gene TRBJ2-1; 13 bases fit TRBD2. Sequencing was performed on peripheral blood. The TCR comes from a woman aged 55-69 years with acute or convalescent COVID-19. The CDR3 spells CASRRTSGSYEQFF. The DNA for the CDR3 is TGTGCCAGCAGGAGGACTAGCGGGAGCTATGAGCAGTTCTTC.